This record looks at one TCR beta chain sequence and its context. The antigen is not known. This record comes from a study of cytomegalovirus exposure and HLA in healthy donors. Whole-study findings and limits: In a later analysis, a genetic analysis reported fewer productive-TCR N-insertions in an Asian-associated ancestry cluster than the cohort average. A missense variant in DCLRE1C was later tied to TCR beta V- and J-gene trimming.

The PCR made use of 60 Vbeta and 13 Jbeta primers. Here immunoSEQ multiplex PCR was the method, and the copy in TCRdb shows in-frame clones only, minus some. The table includes 100,000 to 150,000 clones, 70% to 90% detected once. From germline, CDR1 is MNHNS and CDR2 SASEGT. J was trimmed by 8 bases and V by 5 bases; bases with no gene match: 9. This CDR3 has 14 residues. Sequenced input: PBMCs. The receptor was isolated from a woman in her forties in good health and CMV-seropositive. The chain joins TRBV6-1 to TRBJ1-1; 9 bases line up with TRBD1. The CDR3 reads CASSLLQGASEAFF. The CDR3, as DNA: TGTGCCAGCAGTCTCTTACAGGGGGCTTCAGAAGCTTTCTTT.